Listed here are 8 T cell receptor beta chains from one sample, sequenced in a study of cytotoxic CD8 clonotypes in ibrutinib-treated CLL. Generated by immunoSEQ multiplex PCR, the TCRdb table keeps only in-frame clones and is missing some. Here the sample spans tens of thousands of clones, almost 70% being singletons. This specimen was PBMCs, taken after 24 months of ibrutinib treatment. These receptors all stem from a human donor with chronic lymphocytic leukemia.

This chain joins TRBV5-6 and TRBJ1-2; the match to TRBD1 covers 8 bases. CDR1 and CDR2 (germline): SGHDT, YYEEEE. This CDR3 comprises 17 residues. V trimming: 4 bases; J trimming: 3 bases; junction bases outside the gene matches: 14. The CDR3 loop reads CASSRTRDRRRDYGYTF. The CDR3, as DNA: TGTGCCAGCAGCCGGACCCGGGACAGGCGCCGGGACTATGGCTACACCTTC.

The CDR3 nucleotides are TGCGCCAGCAGAGACAGGGTTATTATCGGCGAGCAGTACTTC. It translates to CASRDRVIIGEQYF. The chain is built from TRBV4-1 and TRBJ2-7, with 7 bases that match TRBD1. V lost 6 bases and J lost 6; bases outside the gene matches: 11. The CDR3 contains 14 residues. Germline CDR1 is MGHRA and CDR2 is YSYEKL.

This clone was seen a handful of times. CDR3 DNA: TGCGCCAGCAGCTTGTTACGGGATGTGGGAACTGAAGCTTTCTTT. Residues: CASSLLRDVGTEAFF. This chain joins TRBV5-1 and TRBJ1-1, with unresolved D. The germline V and J ends were trimmed by 1 base and 5 bases, with 15 bases remaining between them. CDR1 is SGHRS, CDR2 YFSETQ, per germline. This CDR3 is 15 amino acids long.

This rearrangement joins TRBV6-1 to TRBJ2-3; 8 bases fit TRBD1. The V gene end was trimmed by 9 bases and the J gene end by 7 bases; junction bases not matched to a gene: 9. This CDR3 has 13 residues. Germline CDR1 reads MNHNS; CDR2 reads SASEGT. The CDR3 here is CASLTGVGYTQYF. The CDR3 DNA reads as TGTGCCAGTCTGACAGGGGTAGGGTATACGCAGTATTTT.

The chain joins TRBV15 to TRBJ2-2; 15 bases fit TRBD2. Germline V lookup: CDR1 LNHNV, CDR2 YYDKDF (reference sequence). With 8 bases clipped from V and 2 bases from J, the junction kept 15 bases outside the gene matches. The CDR3 length is 20 residues. CDR3 sequence (DNA): TGTGCCACCGGTGGGCGGCCGGGACTAGCGGGGGGATTTAACACCGGGGAGCTGTTTTTT. This sequence encodes CATGGRPGLAGGFNTGELFF.

This chain joins TRBV9 and TRBJ2-3; tentative D call: TRBD2 (6 bases). This CDR3 has 14 amino acids. Trimming left V 4 bases short and J 0 bases short, with 9 bases between. CDR1 SGDLS and CDR2 YYNGEE come from the germline V gene. CDR3 nucleotides: TGTGCCAGCAGCTTTGGGGGGAGCACAGATACGCAGTATTTT. This encodes CASSFGGSTDTQYF. The entire variable domain, with the rest obtained from reference TRBV9 and TRBJ2-3, is as follows: DSGVTQTPKHLITATGQRVTLRCSPRSGDLSVYWYQQSLDQGLQFLIQYYNGEERAKGNILERFSAQQFPDLHSELNLSSLELGDSALYFCASSFGGSTDTQYFGPGTRLTVL.

The J gene is TRBJ1-1, the V gene TRBV5-1; no firm D call. The V gene's germline CDR1 is SGHRS and CDR2 YFSETQ. V was pared by 0 bases and J by 11 bases, with 17 bases between. This CDR3 has 14 residues. This chain's CDR3 is CASSLAGSRSGAFF. The CDR3 nucleotides read TGCGCCAGCAGCTTGGCGGGGAGCAGATCGGGGGCTTTCTTT.

The chain uses TRBV6-5 and TRBJ2-7; maybe TRBD1 (7 bases). With 6 bases removed from V and 1 base from J, the gap between germline ends came to 10 bases. CDR3 size: 13 residues. Germline CDR1 reads MNHEY; CDR2 reads SVGAGI. CDR3 DNA: TGTGCCAGCAGCCAGGGGGGTTCCTACGAGCAGTACTTC. Residues: CASSQGGSYEQYF.